This TCR beta chain was sequenced in a study of T cell changes during pregnancy in multiple sclerosis. Sequencing used immunoSEQ multiplex PCR; TCRdb keeps in-frame clones, though not all of them. In the table there are around 130,000 clones, over 85% of which are singletons. Trimming removed 4 bases from V and 7 bases from J; junction bases left unmatched: 6. The CDR3 spans 15 residues. From germline, CDR1 is SGHAT and CDR2 FQNNGV. The sample consisted of peripheral blood, taken before pregnancy. The source of this sequence is a female donor with multiple sclerosis, enrolled in a pregnancy study. The V call is TRBV11-2, the J call TRBJ1-5, with 11 bases lining up with TRBD1. The CDR3: CASSWTGGAGQPQHF. The CDR3 bases are TGTGCCAGCAGCTGGACAGGGGGCGCAGGACAGCCCCAGCATTTT.